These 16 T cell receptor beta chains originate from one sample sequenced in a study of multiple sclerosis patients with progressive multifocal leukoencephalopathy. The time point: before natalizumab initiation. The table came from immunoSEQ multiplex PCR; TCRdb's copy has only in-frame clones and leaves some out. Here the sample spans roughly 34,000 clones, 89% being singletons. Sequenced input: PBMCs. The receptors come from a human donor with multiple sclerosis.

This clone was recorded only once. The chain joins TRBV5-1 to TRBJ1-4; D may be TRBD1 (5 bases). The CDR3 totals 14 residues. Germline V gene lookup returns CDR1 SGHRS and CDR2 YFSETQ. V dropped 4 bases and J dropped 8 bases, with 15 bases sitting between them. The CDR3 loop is CASSRRPEGEKLFF. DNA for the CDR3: TGCGCCAGCAGCCGGCGACCCGAGGGGGAAAAACTGTTTTTT.

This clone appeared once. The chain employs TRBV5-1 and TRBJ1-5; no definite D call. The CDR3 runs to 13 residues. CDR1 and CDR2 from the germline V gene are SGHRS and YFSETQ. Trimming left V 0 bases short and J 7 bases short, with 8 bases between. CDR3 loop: CASSLAPGQPQHF. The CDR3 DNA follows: TGCGCCAGCAGCTTGGCCCCGGGGCAGCCCCAGCATTTT.

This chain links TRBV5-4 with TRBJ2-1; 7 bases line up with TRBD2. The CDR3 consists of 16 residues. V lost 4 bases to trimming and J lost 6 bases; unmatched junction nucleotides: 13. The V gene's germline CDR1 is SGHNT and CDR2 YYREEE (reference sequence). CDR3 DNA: TGTGCCAGCAGCCCGCGCGGGAGTGGGGTGGGCAATGAGCAGTTCTTC. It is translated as CASSPRGSGVGNEQFF.

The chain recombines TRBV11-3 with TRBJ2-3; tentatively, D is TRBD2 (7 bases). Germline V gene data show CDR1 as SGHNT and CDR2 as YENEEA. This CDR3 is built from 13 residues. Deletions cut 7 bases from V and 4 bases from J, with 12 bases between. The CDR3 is CASNLGGADTQYF. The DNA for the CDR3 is TGTGCCAGCAACCTAGGGGGGGCAGATACGCAGTATTTT.

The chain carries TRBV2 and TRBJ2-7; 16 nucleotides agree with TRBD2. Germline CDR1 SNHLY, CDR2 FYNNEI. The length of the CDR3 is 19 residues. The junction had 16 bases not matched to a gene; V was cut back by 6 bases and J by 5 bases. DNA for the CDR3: TGTGCCAGCAGCGGTCACAGGGGGACTAGCGGGAGGGTACCGGACGAGCAGTACTTC. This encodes CASSGHRGTSGRVPDEQYF.

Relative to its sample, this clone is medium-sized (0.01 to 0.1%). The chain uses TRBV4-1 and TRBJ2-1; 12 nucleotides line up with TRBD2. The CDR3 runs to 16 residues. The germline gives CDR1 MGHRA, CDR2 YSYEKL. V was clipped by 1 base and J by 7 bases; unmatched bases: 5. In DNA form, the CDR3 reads TGCGCCAGCAGCCAAGCACCTAGCGGGAGGGGGAATGAGCAGTTCTTC. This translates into CASSQAPSGRGNEQFF.

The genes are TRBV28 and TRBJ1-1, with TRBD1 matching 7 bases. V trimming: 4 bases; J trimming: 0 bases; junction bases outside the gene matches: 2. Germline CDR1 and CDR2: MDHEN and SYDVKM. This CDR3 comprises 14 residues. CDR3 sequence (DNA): TGTGCCAGCAGTTCAGGGGGGATGAACACTGAAGCTTTCTTT. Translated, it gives CASSSGGMNTEAFF.

CDR3 protein: CASSRGQGSYEQYF. The CDR3 bases are TGCGCCAGCAGCCGGGGACAGGGGTCCTACGAGCAGTACTTC. The gene calls are TRBV4-3 and TRBJ2-5; 10 bases map to TRBD1. The J call could be wrong; TRBJ2-7 is a better fit for the DNA end. This CDR3 has 14 amino acids. From germline, CDR1 is LGHNA and CDR2 YSLEER.

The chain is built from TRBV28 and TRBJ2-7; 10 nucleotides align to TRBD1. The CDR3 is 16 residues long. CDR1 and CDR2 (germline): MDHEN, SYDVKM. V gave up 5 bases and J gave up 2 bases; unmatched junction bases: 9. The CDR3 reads CASSRQGTGAAYEQYF. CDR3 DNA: TGTGCCAGCAGTCGACAGGGGACAGGGGCGGCCTACGAGCAGTACTTC.

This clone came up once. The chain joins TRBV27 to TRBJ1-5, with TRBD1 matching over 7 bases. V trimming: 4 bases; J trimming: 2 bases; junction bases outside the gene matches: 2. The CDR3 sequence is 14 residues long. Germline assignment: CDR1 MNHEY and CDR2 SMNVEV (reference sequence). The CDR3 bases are TGTGCCAGCAGTTCCCAGGGGGGCAATCAGCCCCAGCATTTT. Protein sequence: CASSSQGGNQPQHF.

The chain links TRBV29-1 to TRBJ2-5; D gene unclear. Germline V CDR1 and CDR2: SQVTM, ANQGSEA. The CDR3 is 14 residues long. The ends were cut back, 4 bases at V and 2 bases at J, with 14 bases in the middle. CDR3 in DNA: TGCAGCGTTGGTGGCGGTGTAAGGCAAGAGACCCAGTACTTC. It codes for CSVGGGVRQETQYF.

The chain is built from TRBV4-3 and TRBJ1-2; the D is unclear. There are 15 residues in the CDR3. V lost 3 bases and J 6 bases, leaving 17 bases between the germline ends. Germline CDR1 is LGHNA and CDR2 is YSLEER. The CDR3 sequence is CASSHRGSEPNGYTF. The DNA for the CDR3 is TGCGCCAGCAGCCACAGAGGGAGCGAACCAAATGGCTACACCTTC.

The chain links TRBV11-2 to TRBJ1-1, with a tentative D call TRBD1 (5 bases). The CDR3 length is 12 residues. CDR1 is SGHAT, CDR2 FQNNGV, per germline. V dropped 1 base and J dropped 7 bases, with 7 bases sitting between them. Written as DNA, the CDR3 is TGTGCCAGCAGCTTAGGACAGATTGAAGCTTTCTTT. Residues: CASSLGQIEAFF.

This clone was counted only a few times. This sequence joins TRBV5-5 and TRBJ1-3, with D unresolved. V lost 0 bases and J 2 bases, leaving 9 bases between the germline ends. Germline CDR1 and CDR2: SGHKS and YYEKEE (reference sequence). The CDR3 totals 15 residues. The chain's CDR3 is CASSLAALAGNTIYF. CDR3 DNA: TGTGCCAGCAGCTTGGCGGCTTTAGCTGGAAACACCATATATTTT.

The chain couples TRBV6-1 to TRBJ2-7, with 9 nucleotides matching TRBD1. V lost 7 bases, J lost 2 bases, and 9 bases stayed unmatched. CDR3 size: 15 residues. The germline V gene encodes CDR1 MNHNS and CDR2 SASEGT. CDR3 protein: CASTRTGALTYEQYF. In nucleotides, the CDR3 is TGTGCCAGCACCCGGACAGGGGCGCTAACCTACGAGCAGTACTTC.

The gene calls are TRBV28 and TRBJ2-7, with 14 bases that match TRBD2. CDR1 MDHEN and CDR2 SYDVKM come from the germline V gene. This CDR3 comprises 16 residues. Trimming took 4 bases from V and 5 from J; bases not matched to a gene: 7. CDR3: CASSSRGLAGVDEQYF. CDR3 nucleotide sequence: TGTGCCAGCAGTTCCCGGGGACTAGCGGGAGTGGACGAGCAGTACTTC.